This TCR beta chain derives from a study of cytomegalovirus exposure and HLA in healthy donors. The assay was immunoSEQ multiplex PCR, and TCRdb's table has in-frame clones only and misses some. The top ten clones hold roughly 3% of a sample with approximately 150,000 clones, roughly 89% of them seen once. The sequenced material came from PBMCs. This sequence originates from a woman under 30 in good health and CMV-seropositive.

This CDR3 is CASSQDYETQYF. The CDR3 region has the DNA TGTGCCAGCAGCCAAGACTACGAGACCCAGTACTTC. This rearrangement joins TRBV14 to TRBJ2-5; D is unclear. Germline V gene lookup returns CDR1 SGHDN and CDR2 FVKESK. Trimming pared 0 bases from V and 5 bases from J, leaving 4 bases between. The CDR3 consists of 12 residues.